Below, 10 T cell receptor beta chains from the same sample are listed, as sequenced in a study of CD4+ T cells in melanoma. Profiled with immunoSEQ multiplex PCR; TCRdb holds only in-frame clones, not every one. The sample records approximately 20,000 clones, about 77% being singletons. The receptors derive from a human donor with melanoma.

The chain employs TRBV6-6 and TRBJ2-5, with D possibly matching TRBD2 (7 bases). Germline V gives CDR1 MNHNY, CDR2 SVGAGI (reference sequence). The CDR3 covers 15 residues. Trimming removed 2 bases from V and 2 bases from J, with 12 bases in between. DNA for the CDR3: TGTGCCAGCAGTTACGGGGGGGGGCAGCAAGAGACCCAGTACTTC. Translation: CASSYGGGQQETQYF.

CDR3 sequence: CASTGGLTTNTEAFF. The CDR3 DNA reads TGTGCCAGCACAGGGGGTTTGACGACGAACACTGAAGCTTTCTTT. The chain has TRBV5-6 and TRBJ1-1; 7 bases map to TRBD1. The ends lost 6 bases at V and 1 base at J; junction bases unmatched: 9. Germline V gene data show CDR1 as SGHDT and CDR2 as YYEEEE. This CDR3 has 15 amino acids. Supplemented by reference TRBV5-6 and TRBJ1-1, the full variable domain reads DAGVTQSPTHLIKTRGQQVTLRCSPKSGHDTVSWYQQALGQGPQFIFQYYEEEERQRGNFPDRFSGHQFPNYSSELNVNALLLGDSALYLCASTGGLTTNTEAFFGQGTRLTVV.

In this sample, this clone turned up once. This chain connects TRBV6-1 to TRBJ2-4, with D perhaps being TRBD1 or TRBD2 (5 bases each). The CDR3 is 17 amino acids. Germline lookup yields CDR1 MNHNS and CDR2 SASEGT. Trimming removed 0 bases at V and 11 bases at J, with 23 bases between. The CDR3 nucleotides are TGTGCCAGCAGTGAAGCTTGGGACGGATACCGGAAAGTCGTTCAGTACTTC. This translates into CASSEAWDGYRKVVQYF.

The chain links TRBV6-1 to TRBJ2-4; TRBD1 might be the D (5 bases). The V end lost 2 bases, the J end lost 6 bases, and 11 bases lay between the germline ends. The V gene's germline CDR1 is MNHNS and CDR2 SASEGT. This CDR3 contains 14 residues. Here the CDR3 reads CASSERAGINIQYF. The CDR3 DNA sequence: TGTGCCAGCAGTGAAAGGGCAGGGATAAACATTCAGTACTTC.

The rearrangement links TRBV2 to TRBJ1-4; no clear D gene. This CDR3 is 18 amino acids long. Germline V gene data show CDR1 as SNHLY and CDR2 as FYNNEI. V lost 3 bases to trimming and J lost 0 bases, with 17 bases between them. The CDR3: CASSDRLLYLSTNEKLFF. Here the CDR3 DNA reads TGTGCCAGCAGTGATCGGCTCCTTTACCTCTCAACTAATGAAAAACTGTTTTTT. Based on the CDR3 plus reference TRBV2 and TRBJ1-4, the full variable domain is EPEVTQTPSHQVTQMGQEVILRCVPISNHLYFYWYRQILGQKVEFLVSFYNNEISEKSEIFDDQFSVERPDGSNFTLKIRSTKLEDSAMYFCASSDRLLYLSTNEKLFFGSGTQLSVL.

The chain links TRBV7-2 to TRBJ1-1; tentatively, D is TRBD1 (5 bases). Germline assignment: CDR1 SGHTA and CDR2 FQGNSA. The V and J ends lost 7 bases and 4 bases respectively, with 13 bases between them. The CDR3 is made up of 13 amino acids. Written as DNA, the CDR3 is TGTGCCAGCACCTTCCGGGGGGGCACTGAAGCTTTCTTT. Its protein product is CASTFRGGTEAFF. Looking up the rest from reference TRBV7-2 and TRBJ1-1 gives the full variable domain: GAGVSQSPSNKVTEKGKDVELRCDPISGHTALYWYRQSLGQGLEFLIYFQGNSAPDKSGLPSDRFSAERTGGSVSTLTIQRTQQEDSAVYLCASTFRGGTEAFFGQGTRLTVV.

The chain has TRBV4-2 and TRBJ1-5; no clear D. The CDR3 has 15 residues. Trimming stripped 0 bases from V and 4 bases from J, with 10 bases between. Germline V gene data show CDR1 as LGHNA and CDR2 as YNFKEQ. The chain's CDR3 is CASSQERGPNQPQHF. Written as DNA, the CDR3 is TGTGCCAGCAGCCAAGAACGAGGGCCGAATCAGCCCCAGCATTTT.

The V and J genes are TRBV5-6 and TRBJ1-2; D uncertain. The V gene lost 4 bases and the J gene lost 2 bases, with 15 bases spanning the gap. Germline V CDR1 and CDR2: SGHDT, YYEEEE. The CDR3 consists of 15 residues. The CDR3 DNA sequence: TGTGCCAGCAGCCTGGGCTATAGCCAGAACTATGGCTACACCTTC. This gives the protein CASSLGYSQNYGYTF.

This chain uses TRBV5-4 with TRBJ1-1, with 12 positions matching TRBD1. The CDR3 is 15 amino acids. The junction had 7 bases not matched to a gene; V was cut back by 4 bases and J by 6 bases. Germline V gene sequence: CDR1 SGHNT, CDR2 YYREEE (reference sequence). CDR3 coding DNA: TGTGCCAGCAGCCCGACGGGACAGGGGGCATCTGAAGCTTTCTTT. As protein: CASSPTGQGASEAFF.

This chain links TRBV6-5 with TRBJ2-7, with D perhaps matching TRBD1 or TRBD2 (6 bases each). Trimming stripped 2 bases from V and 4 bases from J, with 12 bases between. Germline assignment: CDR1 MNHEY and CDR2 SVGAGI. The CDR3 loop spans 14 amino acids. The CDR3 protein is CASSYARGRYEQYF. DNA for the CDR3: TGTGCCAGCAGTTACGCCCGGGGGCGATACGAGCAGTACTTC.